This T cell receptor beta chain was recovered during a study of cytomegalovirus exposure and HLA in healthy donors (TCRdb year 2017). Regarding the research as a whole: A later analysis indicated that the 95 to 150 validation repertoires were generated on the platform also employed for the 700 or so repertoires of the first cohort. The study aimed to test whether signatures of past pathogen exposure could be identified by cataloging public T cell receptors. Along with the approximately 650-subject first cohort, a separate validation cohort of over 90 different subjects was used. To predict cytomegalovirus infection status, the study combined high-throughput TCR immunosequencing, statistical association of individual TCRs with disease status, and machine learning. Results and caveats for the whole study, not just this receptor: While some public TCRs were present in many individuals, most TCR sequences turned up only very rarely across donors. Of the cluster scores, approximately 95% were above 0 in a later analysis, which found that TCRs clustered in the first cohort also tended to co-occur in the roughly 130 validation repertoires. In vitro tests confirmed that a few of the cytomegalovirus-associated TCR beta chains recognize cytomegalovirus antigens. The classifier was reported to diagnose cytomegalovirus status with high specificity and sensitivity in both the original and validation cohorts. A total of roughly 160 TCR beta chains were listed by the study as associated with cytomegalovirus. All 120 or so repertoires were used to score co-occurrence in the validation cohort in a later analysis, because that analysis had no HLA typing for the cohort. According to the authors, the approach could potentially be generalized to other disease states and immunological phenotypes.

The protocol used for the library was the immunoSEQ multiplex PCR assay. The authors processed their data as follows. A statistical classification framework was developed to diagnose cytomegalovirus status using the catalog of TCR beta chain sequences. This is the immuneACCESS table as TCRdb keeps it, with only in-frame sequences that have V and J called. A part of the clones is gone; compared with another copy, unresolved V genes explain less than half, and the rest is unexplained. V and J calls and clone size are copied from that table; D and trimming were computed from the DNA. Recorded for this sample are over 110,000 clones; around nine tenths of them occurred a single time. The ten largest clones represent around 10% of the sample. With regard to this clone: The specificity of this receptor is unknown. Base qualities are not recorded, but no much larger clone differs from it by a single base.

The donors were included in the validation cohort of approximately 120 subjects, a group kept apart from the roughly 700-subject first cohort. Trimming accounts for 3 bases at V and 5 bases at J, while the number of junction bases matched to no gene is 5. From the germline V gene (reference sequence), CDR1 is LNHDA and CDR2 is SQIVND. Including the terminal cysteine and phenylalanine, the CDR3 comprises 14 residues. Kept here is only the CDR3 DNA, which spans 42 bases and is read in frame from base 1. Sequencing used PBMCs. The receptor's source is a man between 18 and 35 years old in good health and CMV-seropositive. The rearranged chain carries TRBV19 and TRBJ1-2; TRBD1 lines up with 8 middle nucleotides. CDR3 reads: CASSILQGAYGYTF. In nucleotide form, the sequence is TGTGCCAGTAGTATCCTTCAGGGGGCTTATGGCTACACCTTC.